This T cell receptor beta chain is drawn from a study of identical twins. Study-level results: Diverse VJ usage suggested most zero-insertion clonotypes were not invariant T cells.

This CDR3 spans 14 amino acids. The ends were cut back, 5 bases at V and 7 bases at J, with 18 bases in the middle. Germline CDR1 and CDR2: LGHDT and YNNKEL (reference sequence). There are many counts of this clonotype. No antigen is known for it. Each CDR3 protein gets one entry after TCRdb re-called the 5' RACE reads with MiXCR. The sample has some 200,000 distinct CDR3 sequences, around 6.8% seen once. The sample was also linked to a second study, of yellow fever vaccine responses in identical twins. As reported in that work: Twins' T cell vaccine responses reportedly looked partly convergent, partly personalized.

J is TRBJ2-7 and V is TRBV3-1; D unresolved. The sample consisted of memory (CD45RO+) T cells sorted from blood. This TCR derives from a woman aged 18 to 35 in good health. The chain's CDR3 is CASSVSDPMGEQYF. Written as DNA, the CDR3 is TGTGCCAGCAGCGTTTCTGATCCGATGGGGGAGCAGTACTTC.